A selection of T cell receptor beta chains follows, all from one sample in a study of PD-1 blockade in mismatch repair-deficient tumors. The antigens for these receptors are not known. Here immunoSEQ multiplex PCR was the method, and the copy in TCRdb shows in-frame clones only, minus some. Among roughly 10,000 clones, roughly 88% were seen once, and the ten largest hold approximately 12%. The sequenced sample was cells cultured in vitro, obtained from a patient treated with pembrolizumab. All receptors come from an adult with mismatch repair-deficient cancer. Each CDR3 is given with its conserved first and last residue. The D gene is left open where the match is weak. Clone size is given for some rows only: seen once, a few or many times, or a class if the clone is expanded.

CDR3 length	V gene	D gene	clone size	J gene	CDR3 protein	CDR3 DNA
13	TRBV5-1	TRBD1	.	TRBJ1-5	CASSPTGAGPQHF	TGCGCCAGCAGCCCGACAGGGGCCGGGCCCCAGCATTTT
13	TRBV19	TRBD1	.	TRBJ1-2	CASNLDRGHGYTF	TGTGCCAGTAACCTTGACAGGGGGCATGGCTACACCTTC
11	TRBV28	.	few	TRBJ1-1	CASSFRTEAFF	TGTGCCAGCAGTTTCAGGACTGAAGCTTTCTTT
14	TRBV5-1	.	.	TRBJ2-3	CASSLDSPRDTQYF	TGCGCCAGCAGCCTTGACTCTCCCCGGGATACGCAGTATTTT
14	TRBV15	.	.	TRBJ2-2	CATSRDQGVGELFF	TGTGCCACCAGCAGAGATCAGGGAGTCGGGGAGCTGTTTTTT
15	TRBV4-1	.	.	TRBJ2-3	CASSQFPRLVDTQYF	TGCGCCAGCAGCCAATTCCCCCGACTTGTAGATACGCAGTATTTT
15	TRBV19	TRBD2	.	TRBJ2-1	CASESGLAGTREQFF	TGTGCCAGCGAATCCGGACTAGCGGGAACAAGAGAGCAGTTCTTC
16	TRBV5-6	TRBD2	once	TRBJ2-7	CASSFLTSGHSYEQYF	TGTGCCAGCAGCTTTCTGACTAGCGGACACTCCTACGAGCAGTACTTC
12	TRBV2	.	.	TRBJ1-2	CASRVEYYGYTF	TGTGCCAGCAGAGTCGAATACTATGGCTACACCTTC
13	TRBV7-9	.	.	TRBJ2-2	CASSLRVTGELFF	TGTGCCAGCAGCTTGAGGGTCACCGGGGAGCTGTTTTTT
14	TRBV18	TRBD2	once	TRBJ2-1	CASSPQTGGGEQFF	TGTGCCAGCTCACCACAAACGGGCGGGGGTGAGCAGTTCTTC
17	TRBV4-1	TRBD2	.	TRBJ2-2	CASSLDPGLDRAGELFF	TGCGCCAGCAGCCTGGACCCGGGACTAGATAGAGCCGGGGAGCTGTTTTTT
14	TRBV6-6	TRBD1	.	TRBJ2-1	CASRGRTGDNEQFF	TGTGCCAGCAGAGGACGGACAGGGGACAATGAGCAGTTCTTC
15	TRBV2	TRBD1	.	TRBJ2-7	CASSLPGQAPYEQYF	TGTGCCAGCAGTTTGCCGGGACAGGCTCCATACGAGCAGTACTTC
13	TRBV19	.	.	TRBJ2-7	CASSRRSAYEQYF	TGTGCCAGTAGTCGGCGGTCAGCGTACGAGCAGTACTTC
15	TRBV9	.	once	TRBJ1-5	CASSVDPGSNQPQHF	TGTGCCAGCAGCGTAGATCCGGGTAGCAATCAGCCCCAGCATTTT
15	TRBV27	.	.	TRBJ2-1	CASSLLGSLTNEQFF	TGTGCCAGCAGTTTATTGGGGAGCCTTACGAATGAGCAGTTCTTC
13	TRBV30	.	.	TRBJ1-1	CAWSVLQNTEAFF	TGTGCCTGGAGTGTACTGCAGAACACTGAAGCTTTCTTT
17	TRBV28	.	.	TRBJ2-3	CASFWASAVSSTDTQYF	TGTGCCAGCTTTTGGGCGTCGGCGGTGTCTAGCACAGATACGCAGTATTTT
15	TRBV14	.	.	TRBJ1-4	CASSQDWGVREKLFF	TGTGCCAGCAGCCAAGATTGGGGGGTCCGTGAAAAACTGTTTTTT
15	TRBV28	TRBD2	.	TRBJ2-7	CASSSRLAGFLEQYF	TGTGCCAGCAGCTCGAGACTAGCGGGATTTCTCGAGCAGTACTTC
17	TRBV5-5	TRBD1	.	TRBJ1-6	CASSLAERTGGNSPLHF	TGTGCCAGCAGCTTGGCTGAGCGGACAGGGGGTAATTCACCCCTCCACTTT
14	TRBV27	.	.	TRBJ1-4	CASSSTGSNEKLFF	TGTGCCAGCAGTTCTACAGGGTCTAATGAAAAACTGTTTTTT
16	TRBV28	.	.	TRBJ1-1	CASSLSLGMGNTEAFF	TGTGCCAGCAGTTTATCGCTGGGAATGGGGAACACTGAAGCTTTCTTT
15	TRBV7-9	.	.	TRBJ1-3	CASSQTLGERNTIYF	TGTGCCAGCAGCCAGACTTTAGGAGAACGAAACACCATATATTTT
16	TRBV10-3	TRBD2	.	TRBJ2-7	CAISGTSGSRGYEQYF	TGTGCCATCAGTGGGACTAGCGGGAGTCGAGGTTACGAGCAGTACTTC
14	TRBV27	.	.	TRBJ1-2	CASKDPGKLDGYTF	TGTGCCAGCAAGGATCCTGGTAAATTAGATGGCTACACCTTC
12	TRBV28	.	.	TRBJ1-2	CASSSGVGGYTF	TGTGCCAGCAGTTCAGGGGTTGGTGGCTACACCTTC
14	TRBV9	.	.	TRBJ2-1	CASSVRRPPDEQFF	TGTGCCAGCAGCGTAAGACGCCCTCCAGATGAGCAGTTCTTC